This T cell receptor beta chain was documented in a study of identical twins (TCRdb year 2016). Notes on the research overall: The study deep-sequenced TCR alpha and beta repertoires from monozygotic twins, unrelated adults of various ages and cord blood to test whether fetal clonotypes persist. Replicate twin experiments were performed at different times using different library preparation protocols to rule out contamination.

What the work shows at the level of the full study, not this receptor alone: In beta out-of-frame sequences, excess twin sharing was weaker, because having fewer shared sequences lowered the signal-to-noise ratio. Out-of-frame TCR alpha sequences shared between twins showed an excess of low generation-probability sequences compared with coincidental sharing between unrelated individuals. In monozygotic twins, out-of-frame TCR alpha sharing was systematically underestimated by recombination models, although the models agreed with sharing between unrelated individuals. Conclusions relied on cross-sectional statistical analysis, since the same donors could not be followed over many years. Zero-insertion analyses could be partly confounded by invariant T cells such as MAIT and iNKT, though diverse VJ usage argued against such confounding for most clonotypes. Fewer insertions were carried by abundant cord blood beta clonotypes, a similar but weaker trend appeared in young adult naive repertoires, and no such trend appeared in memory repertoires.

Only healthy Caucasian donors were included. Three pairs of female monozygotic twins, all aged about 18 to 29 years, made up the twin cohort. Peripheral blood mononuclear cells were used as the source from which RNA for TCR libraries was isolated. This clonotype was observed once. No cognate antigen has been identified for it. No base quality values were provided; no much bigger clone lies one nucleotide off. One read alone makes for weak evidence. The library was generated by 5' RACE. Sequencing relied on an Illumina HiSeq 2000. A universal primer binding site was added through template switching, and the final cDNA carried a unique molecular identifier so that TCR cDNA molecules could be counted accurately. Specific primers in the conserved constant-segment region were used to synthesize first-strand cDNA for TCR alpha and beta chains. To control for contamination, every cDNA library carried two barcodes: a SMART-Mk sample barcode plus Illumina barcodes. TruSeq adapter sequences and Illumina sample barcodes were added in two successive PCR steps. Sequencing of the TCR alpha and beta cDNA libraries was done on the Illumina HiSeq platform using custom primers. Processing in the source paper ran as follows. MiGEC processed the raw reads to extract unique molecular identifiers, while MiXCR was used to determine the CDR3 positions. For each individual, recombination models were inferred using an EM algorithm with the repgenHMM and IGoR tools. Shared clonotypes were analyzed with the tcR package in R, and sharing was normalized by the product of cloneset sizes. To study raw recombination free of thymic and clonal selection effects, out-of-frame nonproductive sequences were analyzed. TCRdb applied fastp at Q25 and MiXCR to the public reads, then kept only in-frame beta chains. Under each unique CDR3 protein, matching rows form one entry showing the most common genes and DNA. These V and J calls originate from TCRdb's pipeline instead of the authors' own analysis. This sample is represented by about 810,000 distinct CDR3 sequences; over 9% of them were singletons. The top ten constitute around 1.6% of the sample.

The CDR1 and CDR2 encoded by the germline V gene are SGHVS and FQNEAQ. The germline ends are 19 bases apart after V is trimmed by 5 bases and J by 0 bases. The CDR3 spans 18 residues, from the cysteine through the phenylalanine. Solely the CDR3 DNA is kept, with 54 bases framed from the first base. The data were also submitted as part of a second study, on yellow fever vaccine responses in identical twins. From that second study: According to the authors, the vaccine-induced T cell response in identical twins seemed to be partly convergent and partly specific to each individual. In the study, vaccine-responding T cell clones were precisely tracked in identical twins.

Here the chain combines TRBV7-8 and TRBJ2-2, with TRBD2 tentatively as D gene (6 bases match). This TCR derives from a woman younger than 30 in good health. The specimen was PBMCs. The encoded CDR3 is CASSPTGRSGSNTGELFF. The DNA sequence follows: TGTGCCAGCAGCCCCACCGGGCGAAGCGGGTCGAACACCGGGGAGCTGTTTTTT.